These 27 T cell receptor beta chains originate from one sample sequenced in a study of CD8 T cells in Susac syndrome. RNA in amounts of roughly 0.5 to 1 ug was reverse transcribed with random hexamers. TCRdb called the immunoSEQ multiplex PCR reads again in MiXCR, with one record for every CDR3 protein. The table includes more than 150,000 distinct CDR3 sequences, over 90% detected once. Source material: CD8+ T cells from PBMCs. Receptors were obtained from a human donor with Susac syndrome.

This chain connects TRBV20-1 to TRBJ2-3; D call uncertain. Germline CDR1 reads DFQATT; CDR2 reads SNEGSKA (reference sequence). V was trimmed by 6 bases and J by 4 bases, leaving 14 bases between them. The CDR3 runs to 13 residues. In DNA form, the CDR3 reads TGCAGTGCCTCAATCGACGCATCAGATACGCAGTATTTT. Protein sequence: CSASIDASDTQYF.

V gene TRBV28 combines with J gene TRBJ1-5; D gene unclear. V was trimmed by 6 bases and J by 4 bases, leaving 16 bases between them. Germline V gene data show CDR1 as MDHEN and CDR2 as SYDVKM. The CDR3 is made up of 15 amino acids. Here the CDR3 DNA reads TGTGCCAGCAGCTCGACCCCCGACCAAAATCAGCCCCAGCATTTT. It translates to CASSSTPDQNQPQHF.

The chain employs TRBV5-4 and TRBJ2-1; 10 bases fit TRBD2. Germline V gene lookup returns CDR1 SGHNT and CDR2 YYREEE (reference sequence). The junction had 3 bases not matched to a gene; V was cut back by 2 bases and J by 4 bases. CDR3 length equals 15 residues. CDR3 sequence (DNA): TGTGCCAGCAGCTTTGGGACTAGCGTTTACAATGAGCAGTTCTTC. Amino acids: CASSFGTSVYNEQFF.

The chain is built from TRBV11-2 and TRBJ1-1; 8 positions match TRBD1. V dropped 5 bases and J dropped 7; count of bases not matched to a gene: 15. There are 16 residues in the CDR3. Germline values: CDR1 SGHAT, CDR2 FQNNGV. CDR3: CASSPIRRQGAFEAFF. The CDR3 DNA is TGTGCCAGCAGCCCCATTAGACGGCAGGGGGCCTTTGAAGCTTTCTTT.

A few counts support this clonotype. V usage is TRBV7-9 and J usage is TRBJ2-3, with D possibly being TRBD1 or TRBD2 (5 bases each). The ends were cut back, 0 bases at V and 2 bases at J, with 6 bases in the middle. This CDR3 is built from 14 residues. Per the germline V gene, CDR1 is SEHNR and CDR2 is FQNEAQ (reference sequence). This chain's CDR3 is CASSLAGDTDTQYF. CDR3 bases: TGTGCCAGCAGCTTAGCGGGGGACACAGATACGCAGTATTTT.

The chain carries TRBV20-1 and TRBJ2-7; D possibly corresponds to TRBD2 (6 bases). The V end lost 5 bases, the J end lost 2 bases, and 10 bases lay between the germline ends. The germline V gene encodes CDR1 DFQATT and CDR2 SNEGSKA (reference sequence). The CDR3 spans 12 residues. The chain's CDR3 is CSAHGGTYEQYF. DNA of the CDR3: TGCAGTGCTCACGGGGGTACCTACGAGCAGTACTTC.

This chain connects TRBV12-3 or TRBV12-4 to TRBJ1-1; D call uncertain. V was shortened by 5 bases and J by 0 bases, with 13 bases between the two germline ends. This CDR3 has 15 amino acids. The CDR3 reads CASSPLVTMNTEAFF. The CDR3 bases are TGTGCCAGCAGTCCCCTTGTAACAATGAACACTGAAGCTTTCTTT.

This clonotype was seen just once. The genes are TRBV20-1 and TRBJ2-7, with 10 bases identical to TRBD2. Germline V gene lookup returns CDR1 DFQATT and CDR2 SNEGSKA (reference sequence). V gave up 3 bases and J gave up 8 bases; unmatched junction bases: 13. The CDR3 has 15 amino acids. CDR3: CSASLGYLLAGKQYF. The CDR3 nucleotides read TGCAGTGCTAGCTTGGGGTATTTACTAGCGGGGAAGCAGTACTTC.

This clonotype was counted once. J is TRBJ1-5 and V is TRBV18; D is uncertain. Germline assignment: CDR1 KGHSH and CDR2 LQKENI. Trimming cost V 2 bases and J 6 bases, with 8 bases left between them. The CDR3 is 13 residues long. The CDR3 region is CASSPGQRQPQHF. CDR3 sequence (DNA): TGTGCCAGCTCACCAGGGCAACGTCAGCCCCAGCATTTT.

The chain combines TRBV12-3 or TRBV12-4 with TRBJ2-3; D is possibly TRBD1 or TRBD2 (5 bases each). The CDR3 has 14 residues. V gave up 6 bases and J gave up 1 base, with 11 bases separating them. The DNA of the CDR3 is TGTGCCAGCAGCGCCACGGGACGCACAGATACGCAGTATTTT. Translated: CASSATGRTDTQYF.

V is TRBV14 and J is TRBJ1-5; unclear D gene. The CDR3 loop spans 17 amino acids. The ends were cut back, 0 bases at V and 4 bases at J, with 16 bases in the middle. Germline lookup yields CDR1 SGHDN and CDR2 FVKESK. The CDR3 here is CASSQDVSGKENQPQHF. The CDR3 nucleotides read TGTGCCAGCAGCCAAGATGTGTCGGGGAAAGAAAATCAGCCCCAGCATTTT.

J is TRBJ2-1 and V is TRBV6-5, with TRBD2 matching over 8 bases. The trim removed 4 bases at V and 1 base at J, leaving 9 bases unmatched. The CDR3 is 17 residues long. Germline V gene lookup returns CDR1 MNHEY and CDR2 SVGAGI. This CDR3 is CASSWHASGRSYNEQFF. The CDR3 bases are TGTGCCAGCAGTTGGCATGCTAGCGGGCGATCCTACAATGAGCAGTTCTTC.

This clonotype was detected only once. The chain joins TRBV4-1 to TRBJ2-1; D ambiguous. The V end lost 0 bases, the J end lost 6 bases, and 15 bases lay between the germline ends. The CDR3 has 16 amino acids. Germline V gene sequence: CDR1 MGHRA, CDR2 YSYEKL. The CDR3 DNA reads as TGCGCCAGCAGCCAAGACACCAGCATAGGGCTCAATGAGCAGTTCTTC. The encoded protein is CASSQDTSIGLNEQFF.

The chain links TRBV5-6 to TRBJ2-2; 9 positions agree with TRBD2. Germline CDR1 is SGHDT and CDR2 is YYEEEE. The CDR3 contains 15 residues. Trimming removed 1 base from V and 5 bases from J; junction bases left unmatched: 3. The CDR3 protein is CASSLSLAGTGELFF. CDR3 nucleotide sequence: TGTGCCAGCAGCTTGAGTCTAGCGGGGACCGGGGAGCTGTTTTTT.

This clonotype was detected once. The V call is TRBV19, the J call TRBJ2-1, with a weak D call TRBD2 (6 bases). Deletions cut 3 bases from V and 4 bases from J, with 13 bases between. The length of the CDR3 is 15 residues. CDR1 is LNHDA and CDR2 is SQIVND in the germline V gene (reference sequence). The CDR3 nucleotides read TGTGCCAGTAGTATGGGCGCTAGCGAATACAATGAGCAGTTCTTC. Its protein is CASSMGASEYNEQFF.

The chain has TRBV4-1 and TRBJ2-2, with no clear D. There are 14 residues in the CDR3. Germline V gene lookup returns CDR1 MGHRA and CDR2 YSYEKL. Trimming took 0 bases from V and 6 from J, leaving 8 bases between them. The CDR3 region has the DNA TGCGCCAGCAGCCAAGACGCGTTGCCCGGGGAGCTGTTTTTT. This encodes CASSQDALPGELFF.

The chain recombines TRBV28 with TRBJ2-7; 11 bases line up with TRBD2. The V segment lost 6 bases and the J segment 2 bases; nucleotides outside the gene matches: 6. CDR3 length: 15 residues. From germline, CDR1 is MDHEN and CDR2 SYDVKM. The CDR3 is CASSFSGGGTYEQYF. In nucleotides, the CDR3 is TGTGCCAGCAGCTTTAGCGGGGGGGGAACCTACGAGCAGTACTTC.

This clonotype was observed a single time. CDR3 region: CASSLLDGMNTEAFF. In DNA form, the CDR3 reads TGTGCCAGCAGTTTACTGGACGGAATGAACACTGAAGCTTTCTTT. V gene TRBV12-3 or TRBV12-4 combines with J gene TRBJ1-1, with D uncertain. This CDR3 is 15 amino acids long. Trimming removed 2 bases from V and 0 bases from J, with 10 bases in between.

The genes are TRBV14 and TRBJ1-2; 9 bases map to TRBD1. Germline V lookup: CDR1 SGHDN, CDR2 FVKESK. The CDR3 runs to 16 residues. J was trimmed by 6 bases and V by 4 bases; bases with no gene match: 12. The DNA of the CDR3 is TGTGCCAGCAGCCGAGCCCTAACAGGGGGCATAGATGGCTACACCTTC. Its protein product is CASSRALTGGIDGYTF.

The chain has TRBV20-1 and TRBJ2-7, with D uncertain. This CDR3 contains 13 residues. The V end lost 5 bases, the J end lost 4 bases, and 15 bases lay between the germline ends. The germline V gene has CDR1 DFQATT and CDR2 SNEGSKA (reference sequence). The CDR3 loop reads CSALAELSYEQYF. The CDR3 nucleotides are TGCAGTGCTTTGGCGGAACTATCTTACGAGCAGTACTTC.

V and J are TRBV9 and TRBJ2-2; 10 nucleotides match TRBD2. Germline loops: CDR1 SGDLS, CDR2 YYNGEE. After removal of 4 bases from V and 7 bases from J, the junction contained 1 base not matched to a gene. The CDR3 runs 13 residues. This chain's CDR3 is CASSSSGGGELFF. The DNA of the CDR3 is TGTGCCAGCAGCTCTAGCGGGGGCGGGGAGCTGTTTTTT.

The CDR3 here is CASSTRQGRAKNIQYF. In DNA form, the CDR3 reads TGTGCCAGCAGTACCCGACAGGGGAGGGCCAAAAACATTCAGTACTTC. The chain combines TRBV25-1 with TRBJ2-4, with 8 bases aligning to TRBD1. Germline assignment: CDR1 MGHDK and CDR2 SYGVNS. J gave up 1 base and V 5 bases, and 7 bases lay outside the gene matches. The CDR3 covers 16 residues. Looking up the rest from reference TRBV25-1 and TRBJ2-4 gives the full variable domain: EADIYQTPRYLVIGTGKKITLECSQTMGHDKMYWYQQDPGMELHLIHYSYGVNSTEKGDLSSESTVSRIRTEHFPLTLESARPSHTSQYLCASSTRQGRAKNIQYFGAGTRLSVL.

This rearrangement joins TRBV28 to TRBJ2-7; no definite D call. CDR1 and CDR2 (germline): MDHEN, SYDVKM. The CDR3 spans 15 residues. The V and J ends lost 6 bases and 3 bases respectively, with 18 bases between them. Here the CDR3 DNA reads TGTGCCAGCAGCCTCCTTTCCAGCGTAAGCTACGAGCAGTACTTC. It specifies CASSLLSSVSYEQYF.

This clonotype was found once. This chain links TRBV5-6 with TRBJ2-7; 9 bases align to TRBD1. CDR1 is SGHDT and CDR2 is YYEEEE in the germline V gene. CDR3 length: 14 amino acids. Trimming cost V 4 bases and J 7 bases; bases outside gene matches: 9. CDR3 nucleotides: TGTGCCAGCAGCCAAGGGGACAGGGAGGGGGAGCAGTACTTC. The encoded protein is CASSQGDREGEQYF.

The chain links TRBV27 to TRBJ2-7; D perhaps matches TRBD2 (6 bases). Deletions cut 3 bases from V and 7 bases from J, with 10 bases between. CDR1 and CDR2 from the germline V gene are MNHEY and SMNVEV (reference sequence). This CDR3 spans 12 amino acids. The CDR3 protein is CASSFYGGEQYF. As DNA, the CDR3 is TGTGCCAGCAGTTTTTACGGAGGGGAGCAGTACTTC.

The CDR3 nucleotides read TGTGCCAGCAGCTTGTTGCAGGGGAGTTCTCTGAACACTGAAGCTTTCTTT. This encodes CASSLLQGSSLNTEAFF. This sequence joins TRBV5-8 and TRBJ1-1; possible D gene TRBD1, 6 bases. This CDR3 has 17 residues. CDR1 and CDR2 from the germline V gene are SGHTS and YDEGEE. V was trimmed by 1 base and J by 0 bases, leaving 16 bases between them.

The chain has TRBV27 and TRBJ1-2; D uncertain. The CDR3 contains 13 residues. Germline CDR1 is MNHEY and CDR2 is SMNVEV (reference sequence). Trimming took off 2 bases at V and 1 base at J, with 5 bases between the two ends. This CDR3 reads CASSLRLNYGYTF. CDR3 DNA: TGTGCCAGCAGTTTACGCCTTAACTATGGCTACACCTTC.